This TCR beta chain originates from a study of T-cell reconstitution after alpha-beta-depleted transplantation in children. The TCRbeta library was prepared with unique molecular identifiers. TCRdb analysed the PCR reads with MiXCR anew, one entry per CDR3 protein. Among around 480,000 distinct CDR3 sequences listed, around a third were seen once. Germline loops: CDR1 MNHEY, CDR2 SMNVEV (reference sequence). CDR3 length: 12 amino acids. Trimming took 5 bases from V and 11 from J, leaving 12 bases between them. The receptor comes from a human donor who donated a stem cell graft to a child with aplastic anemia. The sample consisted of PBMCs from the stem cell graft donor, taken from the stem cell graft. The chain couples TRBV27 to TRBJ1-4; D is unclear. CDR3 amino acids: CASSPSGRKLFF. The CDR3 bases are TGTGCCAGCAGTCCATCCGGGCGGAAACTGTTTTTT.